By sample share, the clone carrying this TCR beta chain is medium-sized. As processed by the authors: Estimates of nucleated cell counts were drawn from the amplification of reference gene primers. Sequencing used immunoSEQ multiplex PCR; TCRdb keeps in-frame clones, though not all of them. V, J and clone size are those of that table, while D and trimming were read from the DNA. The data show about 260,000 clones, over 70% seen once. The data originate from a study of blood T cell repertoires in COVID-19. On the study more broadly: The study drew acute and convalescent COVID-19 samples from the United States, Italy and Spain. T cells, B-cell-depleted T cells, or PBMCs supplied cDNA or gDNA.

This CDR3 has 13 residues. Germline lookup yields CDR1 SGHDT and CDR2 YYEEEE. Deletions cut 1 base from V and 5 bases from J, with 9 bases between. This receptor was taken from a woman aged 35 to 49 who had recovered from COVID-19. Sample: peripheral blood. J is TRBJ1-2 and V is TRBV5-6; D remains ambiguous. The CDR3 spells CASSLQVTYGYTF. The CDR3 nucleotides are TGTGCCAGCAGCTTGCAGGTTACTTATGGCTACACCTTC.